The 15 T cell receptor beta chains listed next were all sequenced from one sample in a study of OX40 agonist ivuxolimab in advanced cancers. TCRdb keeps only in-frame clones here, not all; method: immunoSEQ multiplex PCR. The sample holds about 79,000 clones, 75% to 95% seen once. The sequences come from CD4+ or CD8+ T cells sorted from blood, collected in a trial of the OX40 agonist ivuxolimab. Source of these receptors: an adult with an advanced solid tumor such as melanoma, head and neck, liver or kidney cancer.

The rearrangement uses TRBV14 and TRBJ1-4; D ambiguous. V was clipped by 6 bases and J by 10 bases, with 12 bases between them. The CDR3 runs 12 residues. In germline, CDR1 is SGHDN, CDR2 FVKESK. The CDR3 protein is CASSQRLGKLFF. The CDR3 DNA is TGTGCCAGCAGTCAGCGGTTGGGAAAACTGTTTTTT.

The CDR3 DNA follows: TGTGCCAGCAGTGAAACCGCAAAAACCGGGACAGGGGTTCTAAGATGGGGCAATCAGCCCCAGCATTTT. Translated: CASSETAKTGTGVLRWGNQPQHF. The chain couples TRBV6-1 to TRBJ1-5; TRBD1 matches 10 bases. Germline trimming cut 2 bases from V and 2 bases from J; bases unmatched to any gene: 24. The CDR3 is made up of 23 amino acids. Germline CDR1 reads MNHNS; CDR2 reads SASEGT.

V gene TRBV15 combines with J gene TRBJ2-1; D might be TRBD1 or TRBD2, each matching 6 bases. Looked up from germline, CDR1 is LNHNV and CDR2 is YYDKDF (reference sequence). Trimming shortened V by 4 bases and J by 5 bases, and 12 bases separated the two germline ends. CDR3 length equals 14 residues. CDR3 loop: CATSKGGIDNEQFF. The CDR3 DNA sequence: TGTGCCACCAGCAAAGGGGGGATTGACAATGAGCAGTTCTTC.

This sequence joins TRBV10-3 and TRBJ1-1, with D maybe TRBD1 (5 bases). The germline CDR1 and CDR2 sequences are ENHRY and SYGVKD. The CDR3 runs 14 residues. The V gene lost 4 bases and the J gene lost 0 bases, with 9 bases spanning the gap. CDR3 in amino acids: CAISATVMNTEAFF. The CDR3 nucleotides are TGTGCCATCAGTGCGACAGTGATGAACACTGAAGCTTTCTTT.

The chain is built from TRBV4-1 and TRBJ1-5, with D uncertain. Germline V CDR1 and CDR2: MGHRA, YSYEKL. V dropped 1 base and J dropped 0 bases, with 10 bases sitting between them. This CDR3 region has 16 residues. This CDR3 reads CASSQVAQLSNQPQHF. The CDR3, as DNA: TGCGCCAGCAGCCAAGTTGCACAGCTTAGCAATCAGCCCCAGCATTTT.

This chain connects TRBV5-8 to TRBJ1-4, with 8 positions matching TRBD1. The CDR3 sequence is 16 residues long. Unmatched junction bases numbered 8, after V lost 0 bases and J lost 7 bases. The germline V gene has CDR1 SGHTS and CDR2 YDEGEE. The CDR3 region is CASSLGAGQGAEKLFF. CDR3 DNA sequence: TGTGCCAGCAGCTTGGGCGCCGGACAGGGTGCTGAAAAACTGTTTTTT. The complete variable domain, with remaining parts taken from reference TRBV5-8 and TRBJ1-4, reads EAGVTQSPTHLIKTRGQQATLRCSPISGHTSVYWYQQALGLGLQFLLWYDEGEERNRGNFPPRFSGRQFPNYSSELNVNALELEDSALYLCASSLGAGQGAEKLFFGSGTQLSVL.

The rearrangement links TRBV15 to TRBJ2-3, with 9 positions matching TRBD1. Looked up from germline, CDR1 is LNHNV and CDR2 is YYDKDF (reference sequence). The CDR3 extends over 13 amino acids. The junction had 1 base not matched to a gene; V was cut back by 8 bases and J by 1 base. The CDR3 DNA follows: TGTGCCACCCGGGACAGGGGCACAGATACGCAGTATTTT. Encoded protein: CATRDRGTDTQYF.

V usage is TRBV6-1 and J usage is TRBJ1-4; D unclear. CDR3 size: 15 residues. Germline CDR1 MNHNS, CDR2 SASEGT. V was shortened by 2 bases and J by 0 bases, with 7 bases between the two germline ends. The CDR3 here is CASSEQGATNEKLFF. Written as DNA, the CDR3 is TGTGCCAGCAGTGAACAAGGTGCAACTAATGAAAAACTGTTTTTT.

The J gene is TRBJ1-1, the V gene TRBV18; tentative D call: TRBD1 (5 bases). With 1 base removed from V and 0 bases from J, the gap between germline ends came to 12 bases. The CDR3 consists of 16 residues. In germline, CDR1 is KGHSH, CDR2 LQKENI. The CDR3 region is CASSPRQQRLNTEAFF. As DNA, the CDR3 is TGTGCCAGCTCACCACGACAGCAGCGATTGAACACTGAAGCTTTCTTT.

CDR3 residues: CASSLAPGVLQYF. The CDR3 nucleotides are TGTGCCAGCAGCTTAGCTCCCGGAGTCCTGCAGTATTTT. The chain employs TRBV7-9 and TRBJ2-3, with D uncertain. This CDR3 comprises 13 residues. The V gene lost 0 bases and the J gene lost 11 bases, with 12 bases spanning the gap. From germline, CDR1 is SEHNR and CDR2 FQNEAQ (reference sequence).

The V call is TRBV5-4, the J call TRBJ1-2, with 8 bases aligning to TRBD1. This CDR3 comprises 13 residues. V lost 0 bases to trimming and J lost 8 bases; unmatched junction nucleotides: 3. The germline gives CDR1 SGHNT, CDR2 YYREEE (reference sequence). CDR3 protein: CASSLVGTGGYTF. Written as DNA, the CDR3 is TGTGCCAGCAGCTTGGTTGGGACAGGAGGCTACACCTTC.

The CDR3 DNA follows: TGCGCCAGCAGCTTTACGGGAGGGAACACCGGGGAGCTGTTTTTT. The encoded protein is CASSFTGGNTGELFF. The rearrangement links TRBV5-1 to TRBJ2-2; 7 bases are shared with TRBD2. The CDR3 spans 15 residues. V lost 2 bases and J lost 1; bases outside the gene matches: 2. The germline V gene encodes CDR1 SGHRS and CDR2 YFSETQ.

The J gene is TRBJ1-3, the V gene TRBV6-5; D unresolved. The CDR3 covers 11 residues. V dropped 5 bases and J dropped 11 bases, with 10 bases sitting between them. The germline gives CDR1 MNHEY, CDR2 SVGAGI. CDR3 amino acids: CASSAGVAIYF. The CDR3 coding sequence is TGTGCCAGCAGTGCGGGCGTGGCCATATATTTT.

The chain is built from TRBV18 and TRBJ1-4; TRBD1 might be the D (5 bases). Germline loops: CDR1 KGHSH, CDR2 LQKENI. Trimming stripped 1 base from V and 8 bases from J, with 20 bases between. The length of the CDR3 is 17 residues. The CDR3 nucleotides read TGTGCCAGCTCACCACGCAGTTCTTTTGGGGGAGTGGAAAAACTGTTTTTT. Its protein product is CASSPRSSFGGVEKLFF. Using reference TRBV18 and TRBJ1-4 for the parts outside the CDR3, the full variable domain is NAGVMQNPRHLVRRRGQEARLRCSPMKGHSHVYWYRQLPEEGLKFMVYLQKENIIDESGMPKERFSAEFPKEGPSILRIQQVVRGDSAAYFCASSPRSSFGGVEKLFFGSGTQLSVL.

This clone was observed once. J is TRBJ2-1 and V is TRBV4-1, with 7 bases identical to TRBD2. This CDR3 region has 16 residues. Germline V lookup: CDR1 MGHRA, CDR2 YSYEKL. The V gene end was trimmed by 1 base and the J gene end by 1 base; junction bases not matched to a gene: 4. Here the CDR3 DNA reads TGCGCCAGCAGCCAAGGGGCGGGGGTTTCCTACAATGAGCAGTTCTTC. Its protein product is CASSQGAGVSYNEQFF.